This T cell receptor beta chain was found in a study of OX40 agonist ivuxolimab in advanced cancers. As for the study more broadly: Ivuxolimab was a fully human IgG2 agonistic monoclonal antibody targeting the costimulatory receptor OX40 (CD134). In the dose-escalation cohort, 82.7% of patients were male, and the mean age was around 60 years, with a range of about 23 to 80. Prior anti-PD-1, anti-PD-L1 or anti-CTLA-4 therapy was permitted, and 30% to 50% of dose-escalation patients had received checkpoint inhibitors. The monotherapy dose-escalation portion (N of about 52 patients) of the phase I ivuxolimab trial is reported in the paper. Partial responses occurred in three dose-escalation patients: two with cutaneous melanoma and one with hepatocellular carcinoma. Intravenous ivuxolimab was administered to patients every 2 weeks at six dose levels: 0.01, 0.1, 0.3, 1.5, 3 and 10 mg/kg. The point of sequencing TCRbeta in the periphery was to test whether ivuxolimab changed TCR sequence diversity and drove clonal T-cell expansion. Of the 50 or so patients in dose escalation, about 20 had hepatocellular carcinoma, about 15 had melanoma, 9 had renal cell carcinoma and 9 had head and neck cancer. General conclusions and limits of the study: Low levels of normalized T-cell clonal expansion were also shown by some nonresponding patients. At doses of 0.1 to 3.0 mg/kg, clonal expansion of both CD4+ and CD8+ T cells in blood was seen between baseline and week 6. Partial responders in the 0.1-3.0 mg/kg groups had among the lowest normalized peripheral clonal expansion, especially among CD8+ T cells. Which antigens the clonally expanded peripheral T cells were specific for was not determined. After ivuxolimab, more expanded clones were found on average in CD8+ T cells than in CD4+ T cells.

As to this clone: There is no known antigen for this receptor. No per-base quality is available; no much larger clone lies one base away.

Patients with autoimmune disease history or receiving systemic immunosuppression were excluded from the trial. Peripheral blood for TCR sequencing was collected from all dose cohorts at baseline, on cycle 4 day 1, and on cycle 7 day 1. Samples were obtained from an open-label, multicenter, first-in-human phase I dose-escalation trial of ivuxolimab. Adults with locally advanced or metastatic head and neck squamous cell, hepatocellular, melanoma or renal cell carcinoma were enrolled in the trial. Before TCR sequencing, CD4+ T cells and CD8+ T cells were sorted from peripheral blood as separate populations. The junction carries 13 bases between V and J, which are trimmed by 5 bases and 1 base respectively. The CDR3 numbers 14 residues from cysteine through phenylalanine. Only the CDR3 region is kept as DNA, spanning 42 bases read in frame from base 1. CDR1 SQVTM and CDR2 ANQGSEA were looked up in the germline V gene.

To sequence the TCRbeta CDR3 region, genomic DNA was isolated from the sorted cells. TCRbeta CDR3 regions were sequenced using the immunoSEQ Assay. What TCRdb holds here is the immuneACCESS table cut down to in-frame rearrangements. Part of the clones is not present; checked against another copy, under half of the missing clones reflect an unresolved V gene, and the others are unexplained. Here the sample has approximately 86,000 clones; around 83% occur a single time. 6.5% of the sample rests with the top ten. This chain joins TRBV29-1 to TRBJ2-3, with the D gene not clear enough to name. Sequenced material: CD4+ or CD8+ T cells sorted from blood, taken in a trial of the OX40 agonist ivuxolimab. The clonotype comes from an adult with an advanced solid tumor such as melanoma, head and neck, liver or kidney cancer. The nucleotides read TGCAGCGTTTCCCAAGGCCGGGGCACAGATACGCAGTATTTT. It is translated as CSVSQGRGTDTQYF.